This is a list of T cell receptor beta chains from one sample in a study of CD8 T cells in ankylosing spondylitis. Using its own MiXCR run on the 5' RACE reads, TCRdb lists one record per CDR3 protein. The data contain some 87,000 distinct CDR3 sequences, 8.8% of them singletons. Sample: blood, either unsorted or a sorted T cell fraction (not recorded which). The receptor source for this set is a male donor with ankylosing spondylitis or in good health (not recorded which). CDR3s include the opening cysteine and the closing phenylalanine or tryptophan. The order of the fields is clone size, V gene, D gene, J gene, CDR3 protein, CDR3 DNA. The D gene is left open where the match is weak. For some rows the clone size is stated as once, few or many, or as a class when expanded; others skip it.

abundance: -; v_gene: TRBV3-1; d_gene: -; j_gene: TRBJ2-5; CDR3aa: CASSQGGEETQYF; CDR3nt: TGTGCCAGCAGCCAAGGGGGAGAAGAGACCCAGTACTTC
abundance: -; v_gene: TRBV27; d_gene: TRBD1; j_gene: TRBJ2-3; CDR3aa: CASSFLGTGITDTQYF; CDR3nt: TGTGCCAGCAGTTTCTTAGGGACAGGGATCACAGATACGCAGTATTTT
abundance: -; v_gene: TRBV12-3/TRBV12-4; d_gene: TRBD1; j_gene: TRBJ2-2; CDR3aa: CAISLGQLGTENTGELFF; CDR3nt: TGTGCCATCAGTTTAGGGCAATTGGGGACAGAGAACACCGGGGAGCTGTTTTTT
abundance: many; v_gene: TRBV12-3/TRBV12-4; d_gene: -; j_gene: TRBJ1-1; CDR3aa: CASIRTGNTEAFF; CDR3nt: TGTGCCAGCATCAGAACGGGGAACACTGAAGCTTTCTTT
abundance: many; v_gene: TRBV6-1; d_gene: -; j_gene: TRBJ2-2; CDR3aa: CASMRPSGTGELFF; CDR3nt: TGTGCCAGCATGCGGCCTTCGGGAACCGGGGAGCTGTTTTTT
abundance: many; v_gene: TRBV29-1; d_gene: -; j_gene: TRBJ2-1; CDR3aa: CSVRGTDNYNEQFF; CDR3nt: TGCAGCGTCCGAGGGACGGATAACTACAATGAGCAGTTCTTC
abundance: many; v_gene: TRBV5-1; d_gene: -; j_gene: TRBJ2-2; CDR3aa: CASSLSRSAEELFF; CDR3nt: TGCGCCAGCAGCTTGTCGCGTAGTGCGGAGGAGCTGTTTTTT
abundance: many; v_gene: TRBV5-1; d_gene: -; j_gene: TRBJ2-3; CDR3aa: CASSLAWETDTQYF; CDR3nt: TGCGCCAGCAGCTTGGCATGGGAGACAGATACGCAGTATTTT
abundance: -; v_gene: TRBV18; d_gene: -; j_gene: TRBJ1-2; CDR3aa: CASSPDTNGYTF; CDR3nt: TGTGCCAGCTCACCAGATACGAATGGCTACACCTTC
abundance: few; v_gene: TRBV7-2; d_gene: -; j_gene: TRBJ1-4; CDR3aa: CASSLGETNEKLFF; CDR3nt: TGTGCCAGCAGCTTAGGTGAAACTAATGAAAAACTGTTTTTT
abundance: few; v_gene: TRBV7-6; d_gene: -; j_gene: TRBJ1-6; CDR3aa: CASSGELNSPLHF; CDR3nt: TGTGCCAGCAGCGGAGAACTCAATTCACCCCTCCACTTT
abundance: -; v_gene: TRBV5-1; d_gene: TRBD1; j_gene: TRBJ2-4; CDR3aa: CASSLVGQIAVVAKNIQYF; CDR3nt: TGCGCCAGCAGCTTGGTGGGACAGATTGCGGTCGTGGCCAAAAACATTCAGTACTTC
abundance: -; v_gene: TRBV11-2; d_gene: -; j_gene: TRBJ2-6; CDR3aa: CASSLGSGSGANVLTF; CDR3nt: TGTGCCAGCAGCTTAGGATCCGGCTCTGGGGCCAACGTCCTGACTTTC